The rows below give T cell receptor beta chains drawn from one sample of a study of T-cell memory formation after mild COVID-19. TCRdb re-analysed the 5' RACE reads in MiXCR, keeping a single row per CDR3 protein. This sample yields just under 150,000 distinct CDR3 sequences, of which 15% to 20% are seen a single time; 2% to 2.5% belongs to the top ten. The sequencing sample was made of PBMCs or a T cell subset sorted from them (not recorded which). The receptors come from an adult woman who had mild COVID-19 (a few samples of this study predate the infection). Cell type and time point are not known. The CDR3 runs from the conserved cysteine through the conserved F or W. D genes are given only for firm matches. The listing skips clone size in some rows; elsewhere it reads once, few, many or a size class.

j_call v_call d_call clone_size cdr3_aa cdr3_nt
TRBJ1-4 TRBV12-3/TRBV12-4 TRBD1 NA CASSFVAGGEKLFF TGTGCCAGCAGTTTTGTTGCAGGGGGCGAAAAACTGTTTTTT
TRBJ2-2 TRBV7-3 NA few CATSYRASPGELFF TGTGCCACATCGTATCGGGCTAGTCCCGGGGAGCTGTTTTTT
TRBJ2-7 TRBV12-3/TRBV12-4 NA few CASTGSYEQYF TGTGCCAGCACAGGCTCCTACGAGCAGTACTTC
TRBJ2-1 TRBV27 TRBD1 few CASRTGDSNEQFF TGTGCCAGCAGGACAGGGGACTCCAATGAGCAGTTCTTC
TRBJ2-1 TRBV6-6 TRBD1 NA CASSYSKTRGRFSYNEQFF TGTGCCAGCAGTTACTCGAAGACCAGGGGGCGTTTTTCCTACAATGAGCAGTTCTTC
TRBJ2-7 TRBV6-5 NA few CASSYARAGAYEQYF TGTGCCAGCAGTTACGCCAGAGCAGGCGCCTACGAGCAGTACTTC
TRBJ2-7 TRBV20-1 TRBD2 few CSARKAGDSEQYF TGCAGTGCTAGAAAAGCGGGGGACTCGGAGCAGTACTTC
TRBJ2-7 TRBV6-2/TRBV6-3 NA few CASSVAAISGEQYF TGTGCCAGCAGTGTAGCGGCGATATCAGGCGAGCAGTACTTC
TRBJ2-1 TRBV5-6 NA NA CASSWRDEQFF TGTGCCAGCAGCTGGAGGGATGAGCAGTTCTTC
TRBJ2-7 TRBV15 NA few CATSRTRPGDSYEQYF TGTGCCACCAGCAGGACACGACCCGGAGACTCCTACGAGCAGTACTTC
TRBJ2-5 TRBV4-3 NA NA CASSQEGRIQETQYF TGCGCCAGCAGCCAAGAGGGACGGATCCAAGAGACCCAGTACTTC
TRBJ2-1 TRBV4-2 NA NA CASSSPGINEQFF TGTGCCAGCAGCTCTCCGGGCATAAATGAGCAGTTCTTC
TRBJ2-2 TRBV29-1 NA many CSVRSQRYTGELFF TGCAGCGTCCGGAGCCAGCGGTACACCGGGGAGCTGTTTTTT
TRBJ1-1 TRBV29-1 NA few CSVGATKNTEAFF TGCAGCGTTGGGGCCACGAAGAACACTGAAGCTTTCTTT
TRBJ2-2 TRBV20-1 NA few CSARDGRYTGELFF TGCAGTGCTAGAGATGGGAGATACACCGGGGAGCTGTTTTTT
TRBJ1-3 TRBV6-2/TRBV6-3 NA few CASSKPTSGNTIYF TGTGCCAGCAGCAAGCCGACCTCTGGAAACACCATATATTTT
TRBJ2-3 TRBV11-2 NA NA CASSGRGRGTDTQYF TGTGCCAGCAGCGGCCGGGGGCGGGGCACAGATACGCAGTATTTT
TRBJ2-1 TRBV7-9 TRBD2 few CASSWTSGRRNEQFF TGTGCCAGCAGCTGGACTAGCGGGAGGAGGAATGAGCAGTTCTTC
TRBJ2-5 TRBV12-5 NA NA CASGFGGVETQYF TGTGCTAGTGGTTTTGGGGGAGTGGAGACCCAGTACTTC
TRBJ2-5 TRBV12-3/TRBV12-4 NA few CASSFGGAAREETQYF TGTGCCAGCAGTTTCGGGGGAGCGGCACGGGAAGAGACCCAGTACTTC
TRBJ2-2 TRBV10-3 TRBD1 NA CDISEPGQGASGELFF TGTGACATCAGTGAGCCGGGACAGGGGGCCTCCGGGGAGCTGTTTTTT
TRBJ1-4 TRBV5-1 TRBD1 NA CASSSRLQGTNEKLFF TGCGCCAGCAGCTCGAGGTTACAGGGGACTAATGAAAAACTGTTTTTT
TRBJ1-4 TRBV12-3/TRBV12-4 NA NA CASRRTTEEKLFF TGTGCCAGCAGAAGAACGACGGAGGAAAAACTGTTTTTT
TRBJ2-1 TRBV7-9 NA few CASSLAGALIRLNEQFF TGTGCCAGCAGCTTAGCGGGGGCGCTTATACGGCTCAATGAGCAGTTCTTC
TRBJ2-1 TRBV20-1 TRBD1 few CSARDREIYNEQFF TGCAGTGCTCGGGACAGGGAAATTTACAATGAGCAGTTCTTC
TRBJ2-2 TRBV5-1 TRBD1 few CASSYHVGTGGSGELFF TGCGCCAGCAGCTACCATGTCGGGACAGGGGGCTCCGGGGAGCTGTTTTTT
TRBJ2-1 TRBV20-1 NA NA CSANLAASYNEQFF TGCAGTGCTAACTTAGCGGCCTCCTACAATGAGCAGTTCTTC
TRBJ2-7 TRBV6-1 NA NA CASTNRLPTGPSRYEQYF TGTGCCAGCACCAACCGACTCCCGACAGGCCCATCAAGATACGAGCAGTACTTC
TRBJ1-5 TRBV3-1 TRBD1 few CASSSGTGDSNQPQHF TGTGCCAGCAGCTCCGGGACAGGCGATAGCAATCAGCCCCAGCATTTT
TRBJ2-1 TRBV7-8 NA NA CASTLHRNAQFF TGTGCCAGCACCCTACATCGAAATGCACAGTTCTTC
TRBJ1-5 TRBV27 NA few CASSHTGLQPQHF TGTGCCAGCAGTCACACAGGGTTACAGCCCCAGCATTTT
TRBJ2-4 TRBV12-3/TRBV12-4 NA NA CASSLALGERNIQYF TGTGCCAGCAGTTTAGCGCTCGGGGAGCGAAACATTCAGTACTTC
TRBJ1-6 TRBV10-3 TRBD1 NA CAISVRTGGDNSPLHF TGTGCCATCAGTGTTAGGACAGGGGGTGATAATTCACCCCTCCACTTT
TRBJ2-7 TRBV27 TRBD1 NA CDSSSPGTGVNEQYF TGTGACAGCAGTTCCCCCGGGACAGGGGTCAACGAGCAGTACTTC
TRBJ2-5 TRBV9 NA NA CASSVAVQETQYF TGTGCCAGCAGCGTAGCCGTCCAAGAGACCCAGTACTTC
TRBJ2-7 TRBV3-1 NA few CASSQDAQGGEQYF TGTGCCAGCAGCCAAGATGCCCAGGGGGGCGAGCAGTACTTC
TRBJ1-2 TRBV6-5 NA NA CASSPSWGARAYGYTF TGTGCCAGCAGCCCCAGTTGGGGGGCAAGGGCCTATGGCTACACCTTC
TRBJ2-4 TRBV6-5 TRBD1 few CASSPGTGIAKNIQYF TGTGCCAGCAGCCCAGGGACAGGGATAGCCAAAAACATTCAGTACTTC
TRBJ2-1 TRBV7-9 NA NA CASSLEVPREQFF TGTGCCAGCAGCTTAGAGGTTCCCAGAGAGCAGTTCTTC
TRBJ2-7 TRBV2 NA NA CASSGAIQGSEQYF TGTGCCAGCAGTGGGGCGATACAGGGTTCCGAGCAGTACTTC
TRBJ1-4 TRBV5-1 TRBD1 NA CASSVAGQGLEKLFF TGCGCCAGCAGCGTCGCGGGACAGGGGTTGGAAAAACTGTTTTTT
TRBJ1-2 TRBV5-1 NA many CASSSGTPRYTF TGCGCCAGCAGCAGTGGGACGCCCCGCTACACCTTC
TRBJ2-5 TRBV2 NA few CASGSYQETQYF TGTGCCAGCGGGTCATATCAAGAGACCCAGTACTTC
TRBJ2-1 TRBV7-2 NA NA CASRERYNEQFF TGTGCCAGCAGGGAACGCTACAATGAGCAGTTCTTC
TRBJ1-1 TRBV2 TRBD1 few CASRGQGAATEAFF TGTGCCAGCAGGGGACAGGGGGCGGCGACTGAAGCTTTCTTT
TRBJ1-4 TRBV2 NA NA CASSDRATNEKLFF TGTGCCAGCAGTGACAGGGCAACTAATGAAAAACTGTTTTTT
TRBJ2-3 TRBV5-1 TRBD1 NA CASSSGGQGNTDTQYF TGCGCCAGCAGCTCAGGCGGACAGGGTAACACAGATACGCAGTATTTT
TRBJ2-1 TRBV4-3 TRBD2 few CASSQDTGRARNEQFF TGCGCCAGCAGCCAAGATACCGGGAGGGCCCGCAATGAGCAGTTCTTC
TRBJ2-2 TRBV7-3 TRBD1 few CASSFDRGNAGELFF TGTGCCAGCAGCTTTGACAGGGGAAACGCCGGGGAGCTGTTTTTT
TRBJ2-7 TRBV3-1 NA many CASSRTSYEQYF TGTGCCAGCAGCCGTACTTCCTACGAGCAGTACTTC
TRBJ1-1 TRBV30 TRBD1 few CAGQATEAFF TGTGCCGGACAGGCCACTGAAGCTTTCTTT
TRBJ1-2 TRBV7-9 NA few CASSSGGFGYTF TGTGCCAGCAGCTCGGGGGGTTTCGGCTACACCTTC
TRBJ2-1 TRBV7-2 NA many CASSFSSYNEQFF TGTGCCAGCAGCTTTAGTTCCTACAATGAGCAGTTCTTC